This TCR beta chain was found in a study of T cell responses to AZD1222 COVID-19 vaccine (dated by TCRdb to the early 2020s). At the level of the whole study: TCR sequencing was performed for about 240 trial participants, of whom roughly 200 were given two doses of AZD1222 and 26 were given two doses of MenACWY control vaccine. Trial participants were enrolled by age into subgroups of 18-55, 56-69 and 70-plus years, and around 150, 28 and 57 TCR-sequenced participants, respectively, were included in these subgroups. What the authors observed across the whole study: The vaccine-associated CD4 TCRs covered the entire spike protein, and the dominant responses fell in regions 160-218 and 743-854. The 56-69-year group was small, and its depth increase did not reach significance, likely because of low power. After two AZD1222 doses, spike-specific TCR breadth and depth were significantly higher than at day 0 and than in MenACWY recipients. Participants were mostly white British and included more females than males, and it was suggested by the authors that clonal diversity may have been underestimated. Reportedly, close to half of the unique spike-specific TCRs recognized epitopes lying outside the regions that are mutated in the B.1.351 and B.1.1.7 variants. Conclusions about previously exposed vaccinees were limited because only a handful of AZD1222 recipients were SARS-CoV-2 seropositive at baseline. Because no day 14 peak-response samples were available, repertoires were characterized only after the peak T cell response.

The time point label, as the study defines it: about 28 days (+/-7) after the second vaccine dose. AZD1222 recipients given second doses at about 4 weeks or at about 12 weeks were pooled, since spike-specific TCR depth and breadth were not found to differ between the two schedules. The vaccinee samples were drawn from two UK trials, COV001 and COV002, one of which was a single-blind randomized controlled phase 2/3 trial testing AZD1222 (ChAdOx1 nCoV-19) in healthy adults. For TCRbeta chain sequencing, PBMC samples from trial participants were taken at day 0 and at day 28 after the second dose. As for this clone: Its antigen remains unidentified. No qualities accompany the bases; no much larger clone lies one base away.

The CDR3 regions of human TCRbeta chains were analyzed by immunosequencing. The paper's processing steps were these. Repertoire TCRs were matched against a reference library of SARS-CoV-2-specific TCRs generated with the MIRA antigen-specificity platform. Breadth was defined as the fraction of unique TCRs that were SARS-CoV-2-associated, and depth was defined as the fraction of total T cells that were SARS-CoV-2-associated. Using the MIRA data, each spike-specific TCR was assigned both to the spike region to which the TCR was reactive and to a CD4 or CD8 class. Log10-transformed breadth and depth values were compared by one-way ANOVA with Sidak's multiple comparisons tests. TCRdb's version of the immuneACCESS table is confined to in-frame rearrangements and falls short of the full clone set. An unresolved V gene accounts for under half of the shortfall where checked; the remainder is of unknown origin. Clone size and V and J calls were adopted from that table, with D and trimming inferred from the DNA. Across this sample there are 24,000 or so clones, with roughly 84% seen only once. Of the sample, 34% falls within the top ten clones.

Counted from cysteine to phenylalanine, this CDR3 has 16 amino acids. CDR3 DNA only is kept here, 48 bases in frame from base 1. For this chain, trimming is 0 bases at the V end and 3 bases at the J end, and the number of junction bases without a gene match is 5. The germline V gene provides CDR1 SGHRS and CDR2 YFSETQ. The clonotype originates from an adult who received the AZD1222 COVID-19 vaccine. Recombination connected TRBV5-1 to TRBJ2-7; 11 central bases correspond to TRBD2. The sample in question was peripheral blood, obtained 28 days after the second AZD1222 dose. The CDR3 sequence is CASSLEGTSGYYEQYF. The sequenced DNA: TGCGCCAGCAGCTTGGAAGGGACTAGCGGTTACTACGAGCAGTACTTC.